This TCR beta chain was identified during a study of tumor-infiltrating lymphocytes in primary liver carcinoma. The CDR3 is made up of 16 amino acids. The germline V gene encodes CDR1 SGHDT and CDR2 YYEEEE. Study results and limitations: Just around 8-25% of top clones spanned all five tumor regions. Tumor samples exhibited a significantly greater top-250-clone fraction than blood samples (p = 0.039).

Making TCR beta cDNA involved approximately 510 ng total RNA and a constant-region primer. What produced the TCR beta libraries was three nested multiplex PCR rounds using slightly modified ARM-PCR. Two initial PCR rounds of about 11 cycles each paired TRBV1-TRBV30 forward primers with a C-beta reverse primer. In TCRdb, the multiplex PCR reads were re-called with MiXCR into one record per CDR3 protein. The sample contains 150,000 to 200,000 distinct CDR3 sequences, approximately 86% of which appear only once. Concerning this clonotype: Its antigen remains unidentified. At one end, the junction sequence differs from germline, possibly due to a read error.

From roughly 21-30 mg of unsorted bulk tissue, DNA and RNA were co-extracted together. The source is a man in his forties or fifties with primary liver carcinoma and hepatitis B virus infection. Sequencing was done on a sample of tumor tissue from primary liver carcinoma. This chain joins TRBV5-6 and TRBJ2-1; TRBD2 agrees at 7 bases. The CDR3 DNA follows: TGTGCCAGCAGCTTGGTTGCGGGAGCTGGGGGTAATGAGCAGTTATTC. This encodes CASSLVAGAGGNEQLF. Based on the CDR3 plus reference TRBV5-6 and TRBJ2-1, the full variable domain is DAGVTQSPTHLIKTRGQQVTLRCSPKSGHDTVSWYQQALGQGPQFIFQYYEEEERQRGNFPDRFSGHQFPNYSSELNVNALLLGDSALYLCASSLVAGAGGNEQLFGPGTRLTVL.